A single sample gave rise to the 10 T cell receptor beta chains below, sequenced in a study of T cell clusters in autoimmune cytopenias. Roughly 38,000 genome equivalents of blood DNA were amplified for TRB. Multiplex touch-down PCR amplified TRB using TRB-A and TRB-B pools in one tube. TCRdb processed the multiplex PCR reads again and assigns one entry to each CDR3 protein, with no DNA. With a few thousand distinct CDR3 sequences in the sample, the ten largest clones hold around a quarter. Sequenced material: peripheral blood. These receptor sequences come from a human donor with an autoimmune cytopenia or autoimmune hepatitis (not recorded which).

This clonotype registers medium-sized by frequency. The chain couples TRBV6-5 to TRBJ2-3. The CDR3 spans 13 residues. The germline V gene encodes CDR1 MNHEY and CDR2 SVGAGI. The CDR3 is CASSYGGPDTQYF.

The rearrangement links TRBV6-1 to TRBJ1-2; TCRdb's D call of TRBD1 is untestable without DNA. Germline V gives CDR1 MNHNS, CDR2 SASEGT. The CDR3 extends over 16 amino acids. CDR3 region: CASNKPGQGAPYGYTF.

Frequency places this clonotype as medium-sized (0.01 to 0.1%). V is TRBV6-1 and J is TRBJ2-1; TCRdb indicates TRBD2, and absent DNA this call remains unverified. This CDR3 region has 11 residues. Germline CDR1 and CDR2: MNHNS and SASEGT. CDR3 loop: CASQRGGEQFF.

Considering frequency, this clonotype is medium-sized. This chain's CDR3 is CASSQVGSDIEQYF. The J gene is TRBJ2-7, the V gene TRBV14; without DNA, the TCRdb call of TRBD2 cannot be checked. Germline CDR1 reads SGHDN; CDR2 reads FVKESK. The CDR3 consists of 14 residues.

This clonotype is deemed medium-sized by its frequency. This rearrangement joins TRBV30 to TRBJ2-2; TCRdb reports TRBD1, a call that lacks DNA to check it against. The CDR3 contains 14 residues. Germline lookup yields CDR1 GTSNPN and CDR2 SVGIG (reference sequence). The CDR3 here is CAWRRGANTGELFF.

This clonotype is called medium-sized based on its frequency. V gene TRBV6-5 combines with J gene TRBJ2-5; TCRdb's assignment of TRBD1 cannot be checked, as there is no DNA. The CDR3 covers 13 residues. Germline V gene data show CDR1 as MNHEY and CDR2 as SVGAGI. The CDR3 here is CASSRTEEETQYF.

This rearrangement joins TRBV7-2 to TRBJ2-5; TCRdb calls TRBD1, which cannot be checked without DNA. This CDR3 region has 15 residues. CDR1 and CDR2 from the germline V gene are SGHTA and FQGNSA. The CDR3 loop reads CASSLIFARGETQYF.

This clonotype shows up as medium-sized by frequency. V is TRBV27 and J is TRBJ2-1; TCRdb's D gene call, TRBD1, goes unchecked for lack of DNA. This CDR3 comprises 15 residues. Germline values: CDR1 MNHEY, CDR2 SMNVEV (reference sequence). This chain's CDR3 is CASSSTGTGSNEQFF.

The CDR3 loop is CSAKVLPGTNTEAFF. The gene calls are TRBV20-1 and TRBJ1-1; the TRBD1 assignment by TCRdb is unverifiable without DNA. The germline CDR1 and CDR2 sequences are DFQATT and SNEGSKA (reference sequence). The CDR3 length is 15 residues.

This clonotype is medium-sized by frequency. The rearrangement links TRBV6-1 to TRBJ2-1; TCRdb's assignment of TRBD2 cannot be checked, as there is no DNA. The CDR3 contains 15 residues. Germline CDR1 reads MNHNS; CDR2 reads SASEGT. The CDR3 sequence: CASISGTSVHNEQFF.